The TCR beta chain described here comes from a study of T cell responses to AZD1222 COVID-19 vaccine. This clone was seen just once. What it binds is unknown. Findings and limits, study-wide: Only a handful of AZD1222 recipients were seropositive at baseline. Close to half of all spike-specific TCRs reportedly target regions of the variants that are unmutated. Repertoire sampling happened only post peak T cell response.

This CDR3 has 15 residues. In germline, CDR1 is SGHNT, CDR2 YYREEE (reference sequence). Losses at the gene ends were 4 bases for V and 8 bases for J; bases not matched to a gene: 8. TCRdb keeps only in-frame clones here, not all; method: immunoSEQ multiplex PCR. The table lists more than 85,000 clones, 70% to 90% of them singletons. The receptor was derived from an adult in good health. The chain uses TRBV5-4 and TRBJ2-3; TRBD1 aligns across 12 bases. Sequences were derived from peripheral blood, sampled on day 0 of AZD1222 vaccination. CDR3 coding DNA: TGTGCCAGCAGCCCACCGGGACAGGGGGCCGTTACGCAGTATTTT. Its protein is CASSPPGQGAVTQYF.